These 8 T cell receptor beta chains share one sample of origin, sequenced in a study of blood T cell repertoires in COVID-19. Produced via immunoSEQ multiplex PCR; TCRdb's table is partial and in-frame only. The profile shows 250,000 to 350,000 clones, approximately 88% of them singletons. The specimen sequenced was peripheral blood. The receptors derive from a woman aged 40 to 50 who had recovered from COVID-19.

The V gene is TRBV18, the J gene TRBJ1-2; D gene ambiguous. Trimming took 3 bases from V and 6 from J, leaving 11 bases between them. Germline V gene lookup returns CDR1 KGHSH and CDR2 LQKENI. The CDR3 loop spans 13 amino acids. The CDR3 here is CASSPNSPDGYTF. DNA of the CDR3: TGTGCCAGCTCACCTAACTCCCCGGATGGCTACACCTTC.

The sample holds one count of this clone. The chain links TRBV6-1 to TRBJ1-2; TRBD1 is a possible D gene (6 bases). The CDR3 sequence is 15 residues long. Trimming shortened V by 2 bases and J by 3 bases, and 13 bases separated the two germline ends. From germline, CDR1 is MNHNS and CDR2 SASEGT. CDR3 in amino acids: CASSENTGRHYGYTF. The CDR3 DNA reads TGTGCCAGCAGTGAAAACACAGGGCGACACTATGGCTACACCTTC.

In DNA, the CDR3 is TGCGCCAGCAGCGACCAACAGGCGCCGAACACTGAAGCTTTCTTT. Translation gives CASSDQQAPNTEAFF. V is TRBV5-1 and J is TRBJ1-1; maybe TRBD1 (5 bases). From germline, CDR1 is SGHRS and CDR2 YFSETQ. The CDR3 covers 15 residues. V was pared by 4 bases and J by 1 base, with 14 bases between. Using reference TRBV5-1 and TRBJ1-1 for the parts outside the CDR3, the full variable domain is KAGVTQTPRYLIKTRGQQVTLSCSPISGHRSVSWYQQTPGQGLQFLFEYFSETQRNKGNFPGRFSGRQFSNSRSEMNVSTLELGDSALYLCASSDQQAPNTEAFFGQGTRLTVV.

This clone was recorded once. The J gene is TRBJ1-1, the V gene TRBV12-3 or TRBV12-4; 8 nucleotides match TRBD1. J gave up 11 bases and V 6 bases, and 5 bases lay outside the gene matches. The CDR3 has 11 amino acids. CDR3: CASRGQVVAFF. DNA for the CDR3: TGTGCCAGCAGGGGACAGGTGGTTGCTTTCTTT.

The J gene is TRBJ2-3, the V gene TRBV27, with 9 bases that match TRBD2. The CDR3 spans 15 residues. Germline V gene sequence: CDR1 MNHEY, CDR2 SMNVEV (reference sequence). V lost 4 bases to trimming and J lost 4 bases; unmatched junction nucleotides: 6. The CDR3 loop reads CASSSTRGRADTQYF. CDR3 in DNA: TGTGCCAGCAGTTCGACTCGCGGGAGGGCAGATACGCAGTATTTT.

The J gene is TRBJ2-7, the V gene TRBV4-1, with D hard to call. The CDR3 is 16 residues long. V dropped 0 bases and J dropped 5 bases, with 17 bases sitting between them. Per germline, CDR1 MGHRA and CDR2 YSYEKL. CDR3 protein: CASSQDASLELDEQYF. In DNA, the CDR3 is TGCGCCAGCAGCCAAGATGCGTCTTTAGAATTGGACGAGCAGTACTTC.

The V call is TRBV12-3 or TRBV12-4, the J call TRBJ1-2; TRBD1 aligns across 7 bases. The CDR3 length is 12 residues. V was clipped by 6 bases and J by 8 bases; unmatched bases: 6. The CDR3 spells CASSPTGEGYTF. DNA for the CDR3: TGTGCCAGCAGCCCCACAGGGGAAGGCTACACCTTC.

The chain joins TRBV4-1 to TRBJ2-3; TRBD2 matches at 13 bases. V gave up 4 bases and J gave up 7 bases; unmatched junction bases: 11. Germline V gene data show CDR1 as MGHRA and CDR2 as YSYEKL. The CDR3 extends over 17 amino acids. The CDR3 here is CASSPTRAGTSGNTQYF. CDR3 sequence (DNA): TGCGCCAGCAGCCCAACCAGGGCCGGGACTAGCGGGAATACGCAGTATTTT.